This T cell receptor (beta chain) was obtained from a study of cytomegalovirus exposure and HLA in healthy donors. Overall study context: A data release that came early held 75 million to 85 million unique TCRs from HLA-typed donors. Notes on the study in general: The authors considered a cluster of highly shared sequence variants likely to be a sequencing artifact.

Remarks on this clone: The antigen remains unidentified.

A multiplex PCR was run with 60 Vbeta primers and 13 Jbeta primers. The repertoire was sequenced with immunoSEQ multiplex PCR; TCRdb's copy has only in-frame clones and lacks some. The data contain about 100,000 clones, around 76% of them singletons. The receptor was isolated from a woman aged 55 to 70 in good health and CMV-seropositive. Sequencing was done on a sample of PBMCs.

CDR3 region: CASSLSRGPLYGYTF. Here the CDR3 DNA reads TGCGCCAGCAGTCTATCCCGCGGGCCTCTCTATGGCTACACCTTC. J is TRBJ1-2 and V is TRBV5-1; D is ambiguous. The CDR3 has 15 amino acids. Trimming took off 5 bases at V and 4 bases at J, with 18 bases between the two ends. Per germline, CDR1 SGHRS and CDR2 YFSETQ. Together with reference TRBV5-1 and TRBJ1-2, the CDR3 gives the full variable domain: KAGVTQTPRYLIKTRGQQVTLSCSPISGHRSVSWYQQTPGQGLQFLFEYFSETQRNKGNFPGRFSGRQFSNSRSEMNVSTLELGDSALYLCASSLSRGPLYGYTFGSGTRLTVV.